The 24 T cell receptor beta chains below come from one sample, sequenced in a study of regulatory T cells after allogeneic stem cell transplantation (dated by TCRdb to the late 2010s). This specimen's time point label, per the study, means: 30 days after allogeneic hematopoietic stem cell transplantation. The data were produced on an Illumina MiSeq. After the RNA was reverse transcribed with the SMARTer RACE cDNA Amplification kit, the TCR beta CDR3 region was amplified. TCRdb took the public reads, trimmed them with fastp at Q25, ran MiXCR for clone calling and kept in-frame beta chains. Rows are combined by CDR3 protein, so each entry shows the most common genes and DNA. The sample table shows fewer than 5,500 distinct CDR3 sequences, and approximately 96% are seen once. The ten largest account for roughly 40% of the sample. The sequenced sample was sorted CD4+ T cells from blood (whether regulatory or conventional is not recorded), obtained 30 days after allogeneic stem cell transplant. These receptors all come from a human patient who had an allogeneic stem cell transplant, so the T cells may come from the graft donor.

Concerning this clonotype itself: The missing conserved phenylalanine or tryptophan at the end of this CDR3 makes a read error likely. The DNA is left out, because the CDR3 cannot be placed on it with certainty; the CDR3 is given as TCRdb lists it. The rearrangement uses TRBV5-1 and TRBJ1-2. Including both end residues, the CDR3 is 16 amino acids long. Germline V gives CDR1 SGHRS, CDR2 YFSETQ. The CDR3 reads CANSLKSGTSQYAYTC.

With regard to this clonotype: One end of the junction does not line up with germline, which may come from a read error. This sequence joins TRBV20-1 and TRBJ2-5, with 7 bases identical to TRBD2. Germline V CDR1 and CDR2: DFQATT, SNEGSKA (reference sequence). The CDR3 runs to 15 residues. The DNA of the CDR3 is TGCGGTGCCACACCGGCTAGCGGCGCCGAAGAGGCCCAGTACTTC. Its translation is CGATPASGAEEAQYF.

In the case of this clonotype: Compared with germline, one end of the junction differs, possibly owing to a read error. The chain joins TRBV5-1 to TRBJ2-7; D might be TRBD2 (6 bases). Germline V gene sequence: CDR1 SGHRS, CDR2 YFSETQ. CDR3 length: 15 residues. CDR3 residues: CASSLLARSRYGQYF. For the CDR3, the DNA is TGCGCCAGCAGCTTGCTAGCGAGATCCAGGTACGGGCAGTACTTC.

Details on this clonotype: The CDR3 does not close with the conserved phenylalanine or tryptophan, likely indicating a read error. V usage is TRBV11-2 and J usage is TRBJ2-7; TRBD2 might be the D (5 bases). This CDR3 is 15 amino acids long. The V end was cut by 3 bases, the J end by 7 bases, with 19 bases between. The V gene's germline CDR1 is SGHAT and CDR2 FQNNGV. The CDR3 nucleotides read TGTGCCAGCAGCTTGGCCCCAAGGACTGCCTTGGAGCAGTACTAC. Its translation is CASSLAPRTALEQYY.

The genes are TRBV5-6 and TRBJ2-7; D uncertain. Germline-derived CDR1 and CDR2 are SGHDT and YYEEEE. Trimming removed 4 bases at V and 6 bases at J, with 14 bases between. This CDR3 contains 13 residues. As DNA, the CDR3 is TGTGCCAGCAGCCCCGGGTCTTTCTTCGAGCAGTACTTC. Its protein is CASSPGSFFEQYF. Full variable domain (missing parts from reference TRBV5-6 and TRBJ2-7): DAGVTQSPTHLIKTRGQQVTLRCSPKSGHDTVSWYQQALGQGPQFIFQYYEEEERQRGNFPDRFSGHQFPNYSSELNVNALLLGDSALYLCASSPGSFFEQYFGPGTRLTVT.

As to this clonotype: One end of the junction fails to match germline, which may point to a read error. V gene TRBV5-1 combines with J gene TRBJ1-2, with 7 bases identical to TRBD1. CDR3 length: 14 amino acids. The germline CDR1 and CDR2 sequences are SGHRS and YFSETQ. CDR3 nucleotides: TGCGCCAGCAGCTCGCAGGGGGGGAACTATGGCAACTCCTTC. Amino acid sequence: CASSSQGGNYGNSF. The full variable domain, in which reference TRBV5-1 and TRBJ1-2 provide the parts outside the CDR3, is KAGVTQTPRYLIKTRGQQVTLSCSPISGHRSVSWYQQTPGQGLQFLFEYFSETQRNKGNFPGRFSGRQFSNSRSEMNVSTLELGDSALYLCASSSQGGNYGNSFGSGTRLTVV.

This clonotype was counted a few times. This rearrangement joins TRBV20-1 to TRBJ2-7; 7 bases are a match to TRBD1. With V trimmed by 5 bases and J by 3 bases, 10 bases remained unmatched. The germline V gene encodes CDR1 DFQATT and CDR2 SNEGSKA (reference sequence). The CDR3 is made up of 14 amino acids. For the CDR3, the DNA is TGCAGTGCTGACGGCCCGGGACAGTACTACGAGCAGTACTTC. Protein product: CSADGPGQYYEQYF.

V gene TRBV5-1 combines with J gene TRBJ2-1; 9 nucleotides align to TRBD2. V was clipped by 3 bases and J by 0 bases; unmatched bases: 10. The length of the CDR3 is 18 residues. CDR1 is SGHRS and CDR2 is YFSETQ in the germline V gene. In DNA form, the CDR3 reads TGCGCCAGCAGCTGGGGGACTAGCTGGAGTTTCTCCTACAATGAGCAGTTCTTC. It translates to CASSWGTSWSFSYNEQFF.

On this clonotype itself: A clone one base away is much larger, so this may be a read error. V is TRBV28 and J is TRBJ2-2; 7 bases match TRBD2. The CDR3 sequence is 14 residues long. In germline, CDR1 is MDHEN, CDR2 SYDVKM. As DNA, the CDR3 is TGTGCCAGCAGGGAAAGCGGGAACAACGGGGAGCTGTTTTTT. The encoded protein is CASRESGNNGELFF.

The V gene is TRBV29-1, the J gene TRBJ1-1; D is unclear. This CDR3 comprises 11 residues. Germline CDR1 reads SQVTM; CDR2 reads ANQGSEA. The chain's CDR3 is CIVGRDTEAFF. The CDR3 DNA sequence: TGCATCGTCGGTCGGGACACTGAAGCTTTCTTT.

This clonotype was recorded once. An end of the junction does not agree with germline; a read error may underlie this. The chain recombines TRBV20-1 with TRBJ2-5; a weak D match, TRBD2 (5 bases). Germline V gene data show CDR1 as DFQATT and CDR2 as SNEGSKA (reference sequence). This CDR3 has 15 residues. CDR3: CSATPTSGSKETQYF. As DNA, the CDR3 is TGCAGTGCCACACCGACAAGCGGCAGCAAAGAGACACAGTACTTC.

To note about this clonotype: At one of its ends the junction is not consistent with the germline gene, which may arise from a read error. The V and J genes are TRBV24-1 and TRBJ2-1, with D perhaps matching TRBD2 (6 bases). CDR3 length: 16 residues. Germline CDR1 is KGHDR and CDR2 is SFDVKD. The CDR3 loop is CATSGIRERGKAEHVF. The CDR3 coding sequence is TGTGCCACCAGTGGCATCCGGGAGAGGGGAAAGGCTGAACATGTCTTC.

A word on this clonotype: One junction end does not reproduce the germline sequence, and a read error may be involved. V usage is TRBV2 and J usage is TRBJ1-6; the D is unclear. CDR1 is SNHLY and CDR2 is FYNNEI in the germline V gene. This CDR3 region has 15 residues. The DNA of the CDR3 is TGTGCCAGCAGAGCGATGAGATCCTATAATTCACCCCACCACTTT. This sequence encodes CASRAMRSYNSPHHF.

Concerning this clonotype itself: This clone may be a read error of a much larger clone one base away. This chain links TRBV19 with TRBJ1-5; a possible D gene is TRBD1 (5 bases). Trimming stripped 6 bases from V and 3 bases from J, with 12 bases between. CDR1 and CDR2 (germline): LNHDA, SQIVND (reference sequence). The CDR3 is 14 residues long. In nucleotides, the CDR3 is TGTGCCAGTAGGCCCGGGACGGACAATCAGCCCCAGCATTTT. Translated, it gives CASRPGTDNQPQHF. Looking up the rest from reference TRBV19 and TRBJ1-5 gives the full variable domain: DGGITQSPKYLFRKEGQNVTLSCEQNLNHDAMYWYRQDPGQGLRLIYYSQIVNDFQKGDIAEGYSVSREKKESFPLTVTSAQKNPTAFYLCASRPGTDNQPQHFGDGTRLSIL.

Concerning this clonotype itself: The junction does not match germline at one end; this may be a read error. The CDR3 DNA is TGTGCCAGCAGCGAGGCGGGACAGGGGAATGAAAAGCTGTTTTTT. Translation: CASSEAGQGNEKLFF. The rearrangement uses TRBV3-1 and TRBJ1-4; 10 nucleotides align to TRBD1. Germline V gene lookup returns CDR1 LGHDT and CDR2 YNNKEL (reference sequence). The CDR3 extends over 15 amino acids.

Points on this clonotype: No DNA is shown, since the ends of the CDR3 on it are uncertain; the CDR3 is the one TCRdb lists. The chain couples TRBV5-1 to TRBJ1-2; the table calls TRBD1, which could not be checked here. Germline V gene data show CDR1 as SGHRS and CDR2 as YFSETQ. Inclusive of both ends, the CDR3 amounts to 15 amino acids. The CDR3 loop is CGCSAGGDTDYGYTF.

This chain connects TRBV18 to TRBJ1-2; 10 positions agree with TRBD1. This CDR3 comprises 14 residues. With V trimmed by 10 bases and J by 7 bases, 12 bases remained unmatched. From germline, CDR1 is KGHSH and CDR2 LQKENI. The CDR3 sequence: CAISASDRGTGYTF. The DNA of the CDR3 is TGTGCCATCTCCGCCTCGGACAGGGGGACTGGCTACACCTTC.

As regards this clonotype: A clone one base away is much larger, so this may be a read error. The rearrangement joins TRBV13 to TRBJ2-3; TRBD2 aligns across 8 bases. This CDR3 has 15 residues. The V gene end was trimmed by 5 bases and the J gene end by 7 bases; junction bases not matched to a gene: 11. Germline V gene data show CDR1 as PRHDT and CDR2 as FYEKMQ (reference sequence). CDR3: CASSPPWRGVNTQYF. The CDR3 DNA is TGTGCCAGCAGCCCCCCTTGGCGGGGGGTCAATACGCAGTATTTT.

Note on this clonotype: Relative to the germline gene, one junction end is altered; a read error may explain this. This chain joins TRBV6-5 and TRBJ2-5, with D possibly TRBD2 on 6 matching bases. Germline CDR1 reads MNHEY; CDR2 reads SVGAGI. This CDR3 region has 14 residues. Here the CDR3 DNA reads TGTGCCAGCAGTCCGCGGGACGTACAAGAGCCCCAGTACTTC. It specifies CASSPRDVQEPQYF.

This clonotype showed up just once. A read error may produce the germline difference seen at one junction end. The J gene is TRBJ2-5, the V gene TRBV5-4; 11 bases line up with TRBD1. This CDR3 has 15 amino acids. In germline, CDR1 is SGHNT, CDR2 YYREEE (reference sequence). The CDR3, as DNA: TGTGCCCGCAGCCTAAAGGGACAGGGGGAAGAGACCCATTACTTC. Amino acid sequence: CARSLKGQGEETHYF.

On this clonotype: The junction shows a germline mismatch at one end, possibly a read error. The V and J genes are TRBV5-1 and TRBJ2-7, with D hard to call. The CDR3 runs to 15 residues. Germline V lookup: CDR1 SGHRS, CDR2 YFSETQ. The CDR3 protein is CASSLVTRSENKQYF. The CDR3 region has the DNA TGCGCCAGCAGCTTGGTAACGCGCTCCGAAAACAAGCAATACTTC.

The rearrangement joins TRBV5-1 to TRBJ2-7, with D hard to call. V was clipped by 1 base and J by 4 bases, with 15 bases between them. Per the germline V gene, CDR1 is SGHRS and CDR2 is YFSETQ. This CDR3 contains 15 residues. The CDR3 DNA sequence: TGCGCCAGCAGCTTGCCAGCAGGAACCAAGTACGAGCAGTACTTC. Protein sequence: CASSLPAGTKYEQYF.

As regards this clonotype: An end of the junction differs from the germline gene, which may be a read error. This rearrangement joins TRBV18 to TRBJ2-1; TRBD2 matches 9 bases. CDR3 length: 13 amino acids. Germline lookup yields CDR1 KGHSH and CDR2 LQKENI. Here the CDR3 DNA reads TGTGTCAGCGACCGCGGACTAGCGAATGAGCAGTTCTTC. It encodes CVSDRGLANEQFF.

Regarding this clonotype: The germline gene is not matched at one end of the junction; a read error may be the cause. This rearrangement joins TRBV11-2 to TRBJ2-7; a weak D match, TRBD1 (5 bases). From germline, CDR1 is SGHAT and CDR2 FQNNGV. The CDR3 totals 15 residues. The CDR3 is CTSSLARRTRYTQYF. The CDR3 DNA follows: TGTACCAGCAGCTTAGCAAGAAGGACACGCTACACGCAGTACTTC.